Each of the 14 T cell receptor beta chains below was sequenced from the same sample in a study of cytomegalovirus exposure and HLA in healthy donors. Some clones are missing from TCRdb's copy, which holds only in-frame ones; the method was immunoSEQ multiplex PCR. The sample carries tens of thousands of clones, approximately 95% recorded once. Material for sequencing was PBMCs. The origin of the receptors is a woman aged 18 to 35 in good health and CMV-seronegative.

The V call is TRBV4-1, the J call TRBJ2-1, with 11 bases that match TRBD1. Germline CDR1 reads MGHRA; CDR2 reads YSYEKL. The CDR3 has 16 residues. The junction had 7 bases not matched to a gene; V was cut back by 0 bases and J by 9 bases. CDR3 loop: CASSQEPGQGVPEQFF. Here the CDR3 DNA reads TGCGCCAGCAGCCAAGAACCGGGACAGGGGGTTCCTGAGCAGTTCTTC.

CDR3 region: CASSLGGHSSYNSPLHF. CDR3 bases: TGTGCCAGCAGCTTGGGTGGACACAGCTCCTATAATTCACCCCTCCACTTT. This chain connects TRBV5-5 to TRBJ1-6, with D perhaps TRBD1 (5 bases). V was cut by 0 bases and J by 0 bases, with 10 bases left in between. The CDR3 covers 17 residues. CDR1 and CDR2 (germline): SGHKS, YYEKEE (reference sequence).

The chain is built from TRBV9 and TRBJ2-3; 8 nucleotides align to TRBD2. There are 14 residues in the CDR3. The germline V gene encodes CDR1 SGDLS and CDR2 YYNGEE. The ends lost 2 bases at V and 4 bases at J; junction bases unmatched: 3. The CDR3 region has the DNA TGTGCCAGCAGCGTCGGACTAGCAGCAGATACGCAGTATTTT. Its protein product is CASSVGLAADTQYF.

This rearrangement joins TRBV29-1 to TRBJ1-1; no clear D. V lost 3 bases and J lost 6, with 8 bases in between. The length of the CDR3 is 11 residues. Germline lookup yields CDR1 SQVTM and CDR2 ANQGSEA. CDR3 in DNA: TGCAGCGTTGATCACAGACCTGAAGCTTTCTTT. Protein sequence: CSVDHRPEAFF. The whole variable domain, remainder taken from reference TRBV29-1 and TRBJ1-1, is SAVISQKPSRDICQRGTSLTIQCQVDSQVTMMFWYRQQPGQSLTLIATANQGSEATYESGFVIDKFPISRPNLTFSTLTVSNMSPEDSSIYLCSVDHRPEAFFGQGTRLTVV.

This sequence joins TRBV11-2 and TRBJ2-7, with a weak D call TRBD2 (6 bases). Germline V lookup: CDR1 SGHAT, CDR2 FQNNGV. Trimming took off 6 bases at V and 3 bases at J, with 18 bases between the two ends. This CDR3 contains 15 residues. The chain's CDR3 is CASSGMEGRIYEQYF. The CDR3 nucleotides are TGTGCCAGCAGTGGGATGGAGGGGCGAATCTACGAGCAGTACTTC.

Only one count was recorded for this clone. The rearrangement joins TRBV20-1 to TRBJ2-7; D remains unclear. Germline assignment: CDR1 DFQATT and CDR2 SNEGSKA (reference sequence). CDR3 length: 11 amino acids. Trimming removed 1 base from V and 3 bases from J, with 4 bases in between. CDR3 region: CSARGSYEQYF. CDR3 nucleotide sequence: TGCAGTGCTAGAGGCAGCTACGAGCAGTACTTC.

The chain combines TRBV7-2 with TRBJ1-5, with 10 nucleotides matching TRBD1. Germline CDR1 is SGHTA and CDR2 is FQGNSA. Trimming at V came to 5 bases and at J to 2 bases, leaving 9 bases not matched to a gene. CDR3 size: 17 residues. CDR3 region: CASSTKPGTGGNQPQHF. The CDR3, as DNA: TGTGCCAGCAGCACCAAACCTGGGACAGGGGGCAATCAGCCCCAGCATTTT.

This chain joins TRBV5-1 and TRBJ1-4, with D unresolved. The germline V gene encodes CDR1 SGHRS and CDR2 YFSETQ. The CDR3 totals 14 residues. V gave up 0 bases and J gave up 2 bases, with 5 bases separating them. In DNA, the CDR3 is TGCGCCAGCAGCTTGGACAGCACTAATGAAAAACTGTTTTTT. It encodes CASSLDSTNEKLFF.

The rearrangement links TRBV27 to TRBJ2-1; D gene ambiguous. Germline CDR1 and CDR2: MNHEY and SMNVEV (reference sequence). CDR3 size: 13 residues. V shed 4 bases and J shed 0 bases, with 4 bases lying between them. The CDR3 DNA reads TGTGCCAGCAGTTCTTACTCCTACAATGAGCAGTTCTTC. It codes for CASSSYSYNEQFF.

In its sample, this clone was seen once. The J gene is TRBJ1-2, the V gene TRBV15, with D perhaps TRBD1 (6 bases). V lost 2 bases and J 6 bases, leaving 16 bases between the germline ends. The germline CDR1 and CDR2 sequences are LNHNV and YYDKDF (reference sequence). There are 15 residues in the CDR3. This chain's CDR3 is CATSRRIQGIHGYTF. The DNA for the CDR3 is TGTGCCACCAGCAGACGGATTCAGGGGATCCATGGCTACACCTTC.

Here the CDR3 reads CASSLGLRPSYNEQFF. The CDR3 DNA reads TGTGCCAGCAGCTTAGGACTAAGGCCGTCCTACAATGAGCAGTTCTTC. This sequence joins TRBV5-6 and TRBJ2-1; possibly TRBD2 for D (6 bases). The CDR3 is made up of 16 amino acids. Germline lookup yields CDR1 SGHDT and CDR2 YYEEEE. V dropped 2 bases and J dropped 1 base, with 13 bases sitting between them.

CDR3 DNA sequence: TGCGCCAGCAGCTTGGTTGGCGGGGGAGATGAGCAGTTCTTC. Translation gives CASSLVGGGDEQFF. The chain has TRBV5-1 and TRBJ2-1; TRBD2 matches at 7 bases. Germline V lookup: CDR1 SGHRS, CDR2 YFSETQ. CDR3 size: 14 residues. Germline trimming cut 0 bases from V and 8 bases from J; bases unmatched to any gene: 5. The whole variable domain, remainder taken from reference TRBV5-1 and TRBJ2-1, is KAGVTQTPRYLIKTRGQQVTLSCSPISGHRSVSWYQQTPGQGLQFLFEYFSETQRNKGNFPGRFSGRQFSNSRSEMNVSTLELGDSALYLCASSLVGGGDEQFFGPGTRLTVL.

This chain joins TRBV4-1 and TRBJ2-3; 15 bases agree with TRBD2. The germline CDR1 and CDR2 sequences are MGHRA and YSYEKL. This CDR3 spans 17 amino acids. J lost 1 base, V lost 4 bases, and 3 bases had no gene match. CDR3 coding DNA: TGCGCCAGCAGCCGGACTAGCGGGGGGGCTGGCACAGATACGCAGTATTTT. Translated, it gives CASSRTSGGAGTDTQYF.

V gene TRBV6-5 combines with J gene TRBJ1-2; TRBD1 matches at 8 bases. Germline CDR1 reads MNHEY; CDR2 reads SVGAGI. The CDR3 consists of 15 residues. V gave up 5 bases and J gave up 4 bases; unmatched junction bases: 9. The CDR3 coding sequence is TGTGCCAGCAGTAAAGGACAGGGTTATGGCTATGGCTACACCTTC. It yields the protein CASSKGQGYGYGYTF.